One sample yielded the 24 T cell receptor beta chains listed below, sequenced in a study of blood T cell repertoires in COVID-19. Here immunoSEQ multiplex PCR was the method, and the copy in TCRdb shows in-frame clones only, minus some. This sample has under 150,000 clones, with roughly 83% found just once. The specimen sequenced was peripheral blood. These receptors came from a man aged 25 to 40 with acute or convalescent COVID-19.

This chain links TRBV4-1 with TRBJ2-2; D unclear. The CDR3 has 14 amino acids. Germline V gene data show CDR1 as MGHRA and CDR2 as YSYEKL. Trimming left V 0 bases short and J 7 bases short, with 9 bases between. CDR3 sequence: CASSQDIYGGELFF. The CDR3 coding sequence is TGCGCCAGCAGCCAAGATATCTATGGCGGGGAGCTGTTTTTT.

The CDR3 region has the DNA TGTGCCAGCAGCCAACCGCGCGGGGAGCTGTTTTTT. This translates into CASSQPRGELFF. This chain joins TRBV3-1 (or the pseudogene TRBV3-2) and TRBJ2-2, with D unclear. The CDR3 runs 12 residues. V gave up 2 bases and J gave up 7 bases, with 5 bases separating them. Germline V CDR1 and CDR2: LGHDT, YNNKEL (reference sequence).

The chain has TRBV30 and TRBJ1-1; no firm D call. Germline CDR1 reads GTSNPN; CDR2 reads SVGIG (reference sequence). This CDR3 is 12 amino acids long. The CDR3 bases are TGTGCGTCGGGTCGGCGAACCTATGAAGCTTTCTTT. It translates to CASGRRTYEAFF.

The CDR3 region has the DNA TGCAGCGTTGAAGGGGGGGTCGGACAGGGTGTTCCCTATGGCTACACCTTC. Protein product: CSVEGGVGQGVPYGYTF. The genes are TRBV29-1 and TRBJ1-2; 8 nucleotides match TRBD1. CDR1 and CDR2 from the germline V gene are SQVTM and ANQGSEA. Unmatched junction bases numbered 14, after V lost 1 base and J lost 4 bases. This CDR3 comprises 17 residues.

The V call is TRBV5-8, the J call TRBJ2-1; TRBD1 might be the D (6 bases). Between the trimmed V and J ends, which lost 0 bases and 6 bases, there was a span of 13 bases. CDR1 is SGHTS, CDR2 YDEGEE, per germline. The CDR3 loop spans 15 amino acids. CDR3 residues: CASSLGQDVSNEQFF. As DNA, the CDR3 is TGTGCCAGCAGCTTGGGACAGGATGTCAGCAATGAGCAGTTCTTC.

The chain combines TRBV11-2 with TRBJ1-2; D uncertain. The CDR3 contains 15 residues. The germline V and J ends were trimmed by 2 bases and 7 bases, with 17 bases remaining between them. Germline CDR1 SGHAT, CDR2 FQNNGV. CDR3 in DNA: TGTGCCAGCAGCTTAAGTCACCAGGTGCTCTCTGGCTACACCTTC. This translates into CASSLSHQVLSGYTF.

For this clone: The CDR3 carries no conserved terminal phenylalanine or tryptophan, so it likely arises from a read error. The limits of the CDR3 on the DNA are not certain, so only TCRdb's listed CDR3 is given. The CDR3 reads CASSSPPGGQGN. The gene calls are TRBV28 and TRBJ2-7; the D segment call TRBD1 is taken from the table without a DNA check. Germline loops: CDR1 MDHEN, CDR2 SYDVKM. 12 amino acids form the CDR3, both terminal residues included.

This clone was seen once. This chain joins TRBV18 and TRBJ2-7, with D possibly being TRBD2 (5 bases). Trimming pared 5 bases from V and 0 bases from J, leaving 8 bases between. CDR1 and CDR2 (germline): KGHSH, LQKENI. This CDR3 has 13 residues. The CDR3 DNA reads TGTGCCAGCTCAAACGGGGTCTCCTACGAGCAGTACGTC. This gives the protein CASSNGVSYEQYV.

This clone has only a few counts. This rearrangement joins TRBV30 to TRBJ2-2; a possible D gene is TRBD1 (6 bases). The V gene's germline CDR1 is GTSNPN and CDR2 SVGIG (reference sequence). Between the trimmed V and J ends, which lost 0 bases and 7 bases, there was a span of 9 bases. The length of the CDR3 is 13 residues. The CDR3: CAWSVAGVGELFF. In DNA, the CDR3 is TGTGCCTGGAGTGTGGCAGGGGTCGGGGAGCTGTTTTTT.

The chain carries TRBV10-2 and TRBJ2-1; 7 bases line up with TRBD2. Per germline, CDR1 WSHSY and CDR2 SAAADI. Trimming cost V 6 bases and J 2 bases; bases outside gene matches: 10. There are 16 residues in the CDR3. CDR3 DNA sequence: TGCGCCAGCAGGGGTGCGCGGGAGAGAACCTACAATGAGCAGTTCTTC. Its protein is CASRGARERTYNEQFF.

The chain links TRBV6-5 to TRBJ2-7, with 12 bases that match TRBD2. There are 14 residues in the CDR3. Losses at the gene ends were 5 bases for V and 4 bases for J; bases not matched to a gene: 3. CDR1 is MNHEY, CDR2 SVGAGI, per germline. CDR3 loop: CASSTTSGGYEQYF. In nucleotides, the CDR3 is TGTGCCAGCAGTACCACTAGCGGGGGGTACGAGCAGTACTTC.

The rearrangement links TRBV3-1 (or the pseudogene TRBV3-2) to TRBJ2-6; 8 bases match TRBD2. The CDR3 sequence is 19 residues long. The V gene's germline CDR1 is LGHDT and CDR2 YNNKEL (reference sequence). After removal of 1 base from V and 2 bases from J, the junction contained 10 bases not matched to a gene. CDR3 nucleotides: TGTGCCAGCAGCCAAGGATCTTTTGCGGGAGGTGCTGGGGCCAACGTCCTGACTTTC. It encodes CASSQGSFAGGAGANVLTF.

The CDR3 DNA reads TGTGCCAGCAGTGAAGCGGGGGGGACGGCGGGGTATGGCTACACCTTC. The encoded protein is CASSEAGGTAGYGYTF. This chain uses TRBV6-1 with TRBJ1-2; D may be TRBD1 (5 bases). Per germline, CDR1 MNHNS and CDR2 SASEGT. The CDR3 contains 16 residues. V was shortened by 0 bases and J by 5 bases, with 16 bases between the two germline ends.

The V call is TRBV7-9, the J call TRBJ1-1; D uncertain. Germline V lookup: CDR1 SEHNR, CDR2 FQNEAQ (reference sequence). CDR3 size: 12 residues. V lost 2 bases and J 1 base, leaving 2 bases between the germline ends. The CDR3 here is CASSLQNTEAFF. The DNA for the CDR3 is TGTGCCAGCAGCTTACAGAACACTGAAGCTTTCTTT.

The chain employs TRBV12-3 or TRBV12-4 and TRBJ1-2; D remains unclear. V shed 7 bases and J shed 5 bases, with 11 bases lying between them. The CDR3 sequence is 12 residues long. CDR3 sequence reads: CASNGRRYGYTF. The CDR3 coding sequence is TGTGCCAGCAACGGCAGGAGGTATGGCTACACCTTC.

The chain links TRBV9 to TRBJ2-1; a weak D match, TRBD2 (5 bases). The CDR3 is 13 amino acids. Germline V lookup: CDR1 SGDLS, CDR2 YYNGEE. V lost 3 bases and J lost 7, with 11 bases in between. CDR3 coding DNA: TGTGCCAGCAGCGCCCACTGGGAGAATGAGCAGTTCTTC. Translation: CASSAHWENEQFF.

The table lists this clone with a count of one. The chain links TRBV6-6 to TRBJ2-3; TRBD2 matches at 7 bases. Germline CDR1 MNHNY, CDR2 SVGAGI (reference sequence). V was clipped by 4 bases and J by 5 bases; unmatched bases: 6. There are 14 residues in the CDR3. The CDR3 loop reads CASSWAGDVDTQYF. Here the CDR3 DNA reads TGTGCCAGCAGTTGGGCGGGAGATGTAGATACGCAGTATTTT.

The CDR3: CASSPEVGARDTF. The DNA for the CDR3 is TGTGCCAGCAGCCCCGAGGTGGGGGCGCGGGACACCTTC. The chain combines TRBV7-8 with TRBJ1-2, with a weak D call TRBD1 (6 bases). The CDR3 has 13 amino acids. The germline CDR1 and CDR2 sequences are SGHVS and FQNEAQ. V shed 5 bases and J shed 12 bases, with 19 bases lying between them.

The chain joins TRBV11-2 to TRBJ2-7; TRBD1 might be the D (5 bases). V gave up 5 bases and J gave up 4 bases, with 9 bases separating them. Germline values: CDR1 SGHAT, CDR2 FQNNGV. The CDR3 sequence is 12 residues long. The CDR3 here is CASSPDSYEQYV. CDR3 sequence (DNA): TGTGCCAGCAGCCCAGACAGTTACGAGCAGTACGTC.

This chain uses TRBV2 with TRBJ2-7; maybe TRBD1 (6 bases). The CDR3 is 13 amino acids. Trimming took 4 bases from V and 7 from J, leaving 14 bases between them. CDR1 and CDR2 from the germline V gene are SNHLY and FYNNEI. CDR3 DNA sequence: TGTGCCAGCAGTGGGGGTTGGGGGCGAGAGCAGTACGTC. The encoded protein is CASSGGWGREQYV.

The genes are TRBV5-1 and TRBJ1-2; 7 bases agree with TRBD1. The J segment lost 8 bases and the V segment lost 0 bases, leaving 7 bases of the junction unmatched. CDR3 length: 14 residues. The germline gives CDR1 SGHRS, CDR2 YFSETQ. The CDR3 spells CASSLEGQRRGYTF. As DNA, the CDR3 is TGCGCCAGCAGCTTGGAGGGACAGAGAAGAGGCTACACCTTC.

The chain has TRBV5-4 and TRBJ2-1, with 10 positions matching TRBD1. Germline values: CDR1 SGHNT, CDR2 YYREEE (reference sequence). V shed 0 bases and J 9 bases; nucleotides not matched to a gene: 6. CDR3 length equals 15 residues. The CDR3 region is CASSLGQGARREQFF. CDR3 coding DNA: TGTGCCAGCAGCTTGGGACAGGGGGCGCGTCGTGAGCAGTTCTTC.

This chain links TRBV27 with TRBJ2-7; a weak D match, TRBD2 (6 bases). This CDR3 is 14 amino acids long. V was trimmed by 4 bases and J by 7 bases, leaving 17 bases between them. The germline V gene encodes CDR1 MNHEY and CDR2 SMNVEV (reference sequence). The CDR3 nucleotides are TGTGCCAGCAGTTCCGGGACTCCGTTTAGGGAGCAGTACTTC. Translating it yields CASSSGTPFREQYF.

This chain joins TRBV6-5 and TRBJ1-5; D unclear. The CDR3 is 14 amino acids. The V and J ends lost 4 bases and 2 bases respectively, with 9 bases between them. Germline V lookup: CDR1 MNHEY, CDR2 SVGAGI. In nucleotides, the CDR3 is TGTGCCAGCAGTTCTCAACCGGGCAATCAGCCCCAGCATTTT. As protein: CASSSQPGNQPQHF.